This T cell receptor (beta chain) was profiled in a study of post-analysis software for immune sequencing data. Trimming stripped 2 bases from V and 3 bases from J, with 4 bases between. This CDR3 is built from 13 residues. Germline values: CDR1 ENHRY, CDR2 SYGVKD. Findings of the study overall: Same-batch samples co-clustered strongly by F measure. When patients were compared with controls, roughly five TRBV segments were more frequent, TRBV5-6, TRBV5-1 and TRBV20-1 among them.

Only a few counts were recorded for this clonotype. Antigen unknown. TCR beta cDNA libraries had unique molecular identifiers. TCRdb recomputed calls from the PCR reads with MiXCR, one row per CDR3 protein. The table has about 570,000 distinct CDR3 sequences, around 34% seen once; the top ten hold 5% to 6%. This receptor was obtained from a girl aged 2 to 17 with multiple sclerosis. Sample: blood. The chain employs TRBV10-3 and TRBJ1-4; D not resolved. CDR3 coding DNA: TGTGCCATCAGTGAGCAGCCTAATGAAAAACTGTTTTTT. Protein product: CAISEQPNEKLFF.